Each of the 32 T cell receptor beta chains below was sequenced from the same sample in a study of molecular identifiers for immune sequencing clone quantification. TCRdb itself ran the PCR reads through MiXCR, one entry per CDR3 protein. The repertoire holds over 600,000 distinct CDR3 sequences, with roughly 21% as singletons. The sample taken for sequencing was naive CD8+ T cells from blood, with Jurkat cell RNA spiked in. As for subset: FACS-sorted CD8+CD4-CCR7+CD45RA+ naive T cells. All receptors derive from a human donor in good health. Some libraries in this study had Jurkat cell RNA spiked in.

This clonotype was picked up many times. The chain has TRBV20-1 and TRBJ1-6; the match to TRBD1 covers 9 bases. The germline CDR1 and CDR2 sequences are DFQATT and SNEGSKA (reference sequence). After removal of 5 bases from V and 6 bases from J, the junction contained 5 bases not matched to a gene. The CDR3 is 14 residues long. The CDR3 nucleotides are TGCAGTGCTTCACAGGGGGCGGTTAATTCACCCCTCCACTTT. Residues: CSASQGAVNSPLHF.

This clonotype was observed a few times. This chain links TRBV19 with TRBJ2-1, with D possibly being TRBD2 (6 bases). The CDR3 loop spans 15 amino acids. The V end was cut by 7 bases, the J end by 0 bases, with 13 bases between. Per the germline V gene, CDR1 is LNHDA and CDR2 is SQIVND (reference sequence). Here the CDR3 reads CASKLGTRSYNEQFF. The DNA of the CDR3 is TGTGCCAGTAAGTTAGGGACTCGCTCCTACAATGAGCAGTTCTTC.

In its sample, this clonotype was seen a few times. The V call is TRBV29-1, the J call TRBJ2-1, with a tentative D call TRBD2 (6 bases). V lost 0 bases and J 6 bases, leaving 12 bases between the germline ends. The germline gives CDR1 SQVTM, CDR2 ANQGSEA. This CDR3 region has 14 residues. This CDR3 reads CSVEDLETSNEQFF. The CDR3 nucleotides read TGCAGCGTTGAAGATCTCGAGACTAGCAATGAGCAGTTCTTC.

This clonotype has a count of ten or more. J is TRBJ2-5 and V is TRBV5-6; the D is unclear. This CDR3 is 14 amino acids long. Between the trimmed V and J ends, which lost 1 base and 4 bases, there was a span of 11 bases. Looked up from germline, CDR1 is SGHDT and CDR2 is YYEEEE. CDR3 protein: CASSLSNGAETQYF. The DNA of the CDR3 is TGTGCCAGCAGCTTGAGTAACGGTGCAGAGACCCAGTACTTC.

This clonotype was recorded at least ten times. The rearrangement joins TRBV29-1 to TRBJ2-2, with TRBD2 matching 8 bases. In germline, CDR1 is SQVTM, CDR2 ANQGSEA. The CDR3 is made up of 15 amino acids. With V trimmed by 4 bases and J by 5 bases, 9 bases remained unmatched. CDR3 region: CSVVLADLGTGELFF. The DNA for the CDR3 is TGCAGCGTTGTACTAGCGGACCTGGGGACCGGGGAGCTGTTTTTT.

This clonotype was recorded at least ten times. The V call is TRBV5-4, the J call TRBJ2-7; possible D gene TRBD2, 7 bases. Germline CDR1 is SGHNT and CDR2 is YYREEE (reference sequence). Trimming left V 4 bases short and J 7 bases short, with 18 bases between. CDR3 length: 14 residues. The CDR3 DNA reads as TGTGCCAGCAGCCTGGGCCTAGGGGGGGAGGAGCAGTACTTC. Its translation is CASSLGLGGEEQYF.

This clonotype was observed many times. The rearrangement uses TRBV29-1 and TRBJ2-7; either TRBD1 or TRBD2 may supply D (5 bases each). The V and J ends lost 8 bases and 4 bases respectively, with 12 bases between them. The CDR3 sequence is 11 residues long. The V gene's germline CDR1 is SQVTM and CDR2 ANQGSEA. Here the CDR3 reads CSTGTEYEQYF. The CDR3 DNA follows: TGCAGCACCGGGACGGAATACGAGCAGTACTTC.

This clonotype was recorded at least ten times. CDR3 sequence reads: CASSRSGELGEQYF. As DNA, the CDR3 is TGTGCCAGTTCCCGTTCGGGGGAGCTTGGAGAGCAGTACTTC. The chain uses TRBV6-5 and TRBJ2-7, with D possibly being TRBD2 (6 bases). This CDR3 is 14 amino acids long. Trimming pared 9 bases from V and 7 bases from J, leaving 22 bases between. Per the germline V gene, CDR1 is MNHEY and CDR2 is SVGAGI.

The rearrangement links TRBV21-1 to TRBJ1-1; TRBD1, the table's D call, lacks a check against the DNA. TRBV21-1 is termed a pseudogene. The CDR3 spans 18 residues. The CDR3 nucleotides read TGTGCCAGCAGCAAAGCGCGTGGGATGTGGACAGGGTGGACTGAAGCTTTCTTT. It is translated as CASSKARGMWTGWTEAFF.

To note about this clonotype: A much larger clonotype is one base distant, so this may be a read error. The gene calls are TRBV4-1 and TRBJ2-3; possible D gene TRBD2, 5 bases. CDR1 MGHRA and CDR2 YSYEKL come from the germline V gene. This CDR3 comprises 14 residues. V shed 2 bases and J shed 4 bases, with 10 bases lying between them. This CDR3 reads CASSQMEDPDTQYF. DNA of the CDR3: TGCGCCAGCAGCCAAATGGAGGATCCAGATACGCAGTATTTT.

This clonotype occurred a few times. A read error may produce the germline difference seen at one junction end. CDR3 amino acids: CAASTRQGNEYEQYF. The CDR3 nucleotides read TGTGCCGCCAGCACCCGACAGGGGAATGAGTACGAGCAGTACTTC. The chain recombines TRBV15 with TRBJ2-7, with 8 bases aligning to TRBD1. This CDR3 spans 15 amino acids. CDR1 and CDR2 from the germline V gene are LNHNV and YYDKDF (reference sequence). Combining the CDR3 with reference TRBV15 and TRBJ2-7 gives the whole variable domain DAMVIQNPRYQVTQFGKPVTLSCSQTLNHNVMYWYQQKSSQAPKLLFHYYDKDFNNEADTPDNFQSRRPNTSFCFLDIRSPGLGDTAMYLCAASTRQGNEYEQYFGPGTRLTVT.

This clonotype appeared many times. This chain links TRBV9 with TRBJ1-1; 9 bases agree with TRBD1. This CDR3 region has 14 residues. The germline gives CDR1 SGDLS, CDR2 YYNGEE. Trimming at V came to 5 bases and at J to 4 bases, leaving 6 bases not matched to a gene. The CDR3 sequence: CASRQGAGSTEAFF. The CDR3 DNA follows: TGTGCCAGCAGACAGGGGGCAGGGAGCACTGAAGCTTTCTTT. The variable domain in full, completed from reference TRBV9 and TRBJ1-1, reads DSGVTQTPKHLITATGQRVTLRCSPRSGDLSVYWYQQSLDQGLQFLIQYYNGEERAKGNILERFSAQQFPDLHSELNLSSLELGDSALYFCASRQGAGSTEAFFGQGTRLTVV.

In regard to this clonotype: The CDR3 does not end in the conserved phenylalanine or tryptophan, so this is likely a read error. V is TRBV28 and J is TRBJ1-5; unclear D gene. The CDR3 is made up of 15 amino acids. Germline V lookup: CDR1 MDHEN, CDR2 SYDVKM. V was clipped by 1 base and J by 0 bases, with 7 bases between them. CDR3 in amino acids: CASSLSGNSNQPQHS. The CDR3 DNA reads as TGTGCCAGCAGTTTATCCGGCAATAGCAATCAGCCCCAGCATTCT.

In its sample, this clonotype was seen a few times. This chain uses TRBV7-9 with TRBJ1-2; possibly TRBD1 for D (6 bases). Deletions cut 7 bases from V and 2 bases from J, with 23 bases between. Looked up from germline, CDR1 is SEHNR and CDR2 is FQNEAQ (reference sequence). The CDR3 contains 17 residues. The CDR3: CASNYPGAEEENYGYTF. DNA for the CDR3: TGTGCCAGCAACTACCCGGGGGCTGAGGAGGAGAACTATGGCTACACCTTC.

This clonotype came up a few times. The chain's CDR3 is CASTPGRGSYEQYF. Here the CDR3 DNA reads TGTGCCAGCACCCCTGGAAGGGGATCCTACGAGCAGTACTTC. The rearrangement joins TRBV6-1 to TRBJ2-7; the D gene is possibly TRBD1 (5 bases). The length of the CDR3 is 14 residues. V lost 7 bases to trimming and J lost 1 base, with 14 bases between them. The germline gives CDR1 MNHNS, CDR2 SASEGT.

This clonotype showed up many times. V gene TRBV18 combines with J gene TRBJ1-6, with 7 positions matching TRBD1. The CDR3 runs to 15 residues. Losses at the gene ends were 1 base for V and 10 bases for J; bases not matched to a gene: 7. In germline, CDR1 is KGHSH, CDR2 LQKENI. The CDR3 sequence: CASSPQPTGRSPLHF. The CDR3, as DNA: TGTGCCAGCTCACCACAGCCGACAGGGAGGTCACCCCTCCACTTT.

In its sample, this clonotype was seen a few times. The chain links TRBV12-3 or TRBV12-4 to TRBJ1-5, with no clear D. Trimming cost V 2 bases and J 5 bases, with 10 bases left between them. The CDR3 is made up of 14 amino acids. CDR3 sequence (DNA): TGTGCCAGCAGTTTACGCATTGACGATCAGCCCCAGCATTTT. Protein sequence: CASSLRIDDQPQHF.

This clonotype occurred a few times. The chain employs TRBV28 and TRBJ2-1; possible D gene TRBD1, 5 bases. Germline CDR1 is MDHEN and CDR2 is SYDVKM. The CDR3 sequence is 12 residues long. Trimming took 5 bases from V and 11 from J, leaving 13 bases between them. CDR3 sequence (DNA): TGTGCCAGCAGTCGAACCTCAGGGAAGCAGTTCTTC. It specifies CASSRTSGKQFF.

Many counts were recorded for this clonotype. The rearrangement uses TRBV6-5 and TRBJ1-4; D is possibly TRBD1 (5 bases). From germline, CDR1 is MNHEY and CDR2 SVGAGI. This CDR3 has 18 amino acids. V lost 1 base, J lost 1 base, and 16 bases lay in between. CDR3 loop: CASSYFGRGPVTNEKLFF. The CDR3 DNA sequence: TGTGCCAGCAGTTACTTTGGACGGGGCCCTGTAACTAATGAAAAACTGTTTTTT.

This clonotype appeared many times. V is TRBV7-2 and J is TRBJ2-7; D uncertain. V was trimmed by 4 bases and J by 6 bases, leaving 10 bases between them. Germline loops: CDR1 SGHTA, CDR2 FQGNSA. The CDR3 spans 12 residues. CDR3 bases: TGTGCCAGCAGCTCCCTCGGGTCCGAGCAGTACTTC. Translation gives CASSSLGSEQYF.

This chain links TRBV4-1 with TRBJ1-2; 8 bases match TRBD1. J gave up 5 bases and V 4 bases, and 9 bases lay outside the gene matches. Germline CDR1 is MGHRA and CDR2 is YSYEKL. The CDR3 length is 15 residues. Written as DNA, the CDR3 is TGCGCCAGCAGCCCCGGACAGGGTATAAGGTATGGCTACACCTTC. The encoded protein is CASSPGQGIRYGYTF.

The chain recombines TRBV12-3 or TRBV12-4 with TRBJ1-2; D uncertain. Trimming removed 3 bases at V and 3 bases at J, with 8 bases between. The CDR3 consists of 13 residues. CDR3 nucleotide sequence: TGTGCCAGCAGTTTCCAGGTAGACTATGGCTACACCTTC. Translated: CASSFQVDYGYTF.

Worth noting for this clonotype: A clone one base away is much larger, so this may be a read error. The chain is built from TRBV9 and TRBJ1-4, with 7 bases that match TRBD1. The CDR3 totals 14 residues. Germline V lookup: CDR1 SGDLS, CDR2 YYNGEE. The chain's CDR3 is CASSGGDSNEKLIF. The DNA for the CDR3 is TGTGCCAGCAGCGGAGGGGACAGTAATGAAAAACTGATTTTT.

In its sample, this clonotype was seen many times. V gene TRBV10-3 combines with J gene TRBJ1-2; tentative D call: TRBD1 (6 bases). V lost 11 bases, J lost 0 bases, and 13 bases lay in between. The CDR3 length is 13 residues. Germline assignment: CDR1 ENHRY and CDR2 SYGVKD. Here the CDR3 reads CAVFDRSNYGYTF. CDR3 nucleotides: TGTGCCGTCTTCGACAGGTCTAACTATGGCTACACCTTC.

At least ten counts were recorded for this clonotype. V is TRBV29-1 and J is TRBJ1-5; D perhaps matches TRBD1 (5 bases). V lost 0 bases and J lost 0, with 18 bases in between. The germline V gene encodes CDR1 SQVTM and CDR2 ANQGSEA. CDR3 length: 18 residues. The CDR3 is CSVEDLREALSSNQPQHF. The CDR3 nucleotides are TGCAGCGTTGAAGATCTCAGGGAGGCCCTTTCTAGCAATCAGCCCCAGCATTTT.

The chain recombines TRBV11-2 with TRBJ1-1, with 11 bases identical to TRBD1. This CDR3 is built from 17 residues. Germline V gene lookup returns CDR1 SGHAT and CDR2 FQNNGV. With 6 bases clipped from V and 4 bases from J, the junction kept 13 bases outside the gene matches. In nucleotides, the CDR3 is TGTGCCAGCAGTTCCACCCGGGACAGGGGGTTAGGCACTGAAGCTTTCTTT. It specifies CASSSTRDRGLGTEAFF.

A word on this clonotype: A clone one base away is much larger, so this may be a read error. This chain joins TRBV30 and TRBJ2-3; D may be TRBD2 (6 bases). Germline-derived CDR1 and CDR2 are GTSNPN and SVGIG (reference sequence). This CDR3 is 13 amino acids long. Trimming took off 4 bases at V and 5 bases at J, with 13 bases between the two ends. Written as DNA, the CDR3 is TGTGCCTGGACCGGGGACTGGAAAGATACGCAGTATTTT. It translates to CAWTGDWKDTQYF.

This clonotype was seen at least ten times. The V gene is TRBV4-3, the J gene TRBJ1-3, with a tentative D call TRBD1 (5 bases). This CDR3 has 15 amino acids. V lost 1 base and J 4 bases, leaving 11 bases between the germline ends. CDR1 is LGHNA, CDR2 YSLEER, per germline. CDR3 loop: CASSQGTGVGNTIYF. CDR3 bases: TGCGCCAGCAGCCAAGGGACGGGGGTCGGAAACACCATATATTTT.

This clonotype was observed at least ten times. This rearrangement joins TRBV28 to TRBJ2-5; the D is unclear. The CDR3 is 11 residues long. Per germline, CDR1 MDHEN and CDR2 SYDVKM. Trimming shortened V by 5 bases and J by 1 base, and 2 bases separated the two germline ends. The CDR3 sequence: CASSGQETQYF. The DNA of the CDR3 is TGTGCCAGCAGTGGCCAAGAGACCCAGTACTTC.

This clonotype was counted between two and nine times. The chain links TRBV7-9 to TRBJ1-2, with TRBD1 identical over 7 bases. Germline V lookup: CDR1 SEHNR, CDR2 FQNEAQ (reference sequence). This CDR3 has 16 amino acids. V lost 1 base to trimming and J lost 2 bases; unmatched junction nucleotides: 7. CDR3 residues: CASSLDEDRRNYGYTF. The CDR3, as DNA: TGTGCCAGCAGCTTAGACGAGGACAGGAGGAACTATGGCTACACCTTC.

This clonotype was recorded a few times. This chain joins TRBV4-3 and TRBJ2-7; TRBD1 aligns across 11 bases. Germline lookup yields CDR1 LGHNA and CDR2 YSLEER. The CDR3 has 14 amino acids. J lost 7 bases, V lost 4 bases, and 6 bases had no gene match. CDR3 sequence: CASSPGTGGREQYF. CDR3 sequence (DNA): TGCGCCAGCAGCCCCGGGACAGGGGGACGGGAGCAGTACTTC.

Remarks on this clonotype: A read error may be the cause here, since a much bigger clone is one base away. V is TRBV20-1 and J is TRBJ1-3; D gene uncertain. The germline gives CDR1 DFQATT, CDR2 SNEGSKA (reference sequence). The germline V and J ends were trimmed by 0 bases and 1 base, with 13 bases remaining between them. The CDR3 totals 16 residues. CDR3 bases: TGCAGTGCTAGAGAAACGACGGAGCAATCTGGAAACACCATATATTTT. Its protein is CSARETTEQSGNTIYF.